The 10 T cell receptor beta chains given below trace back to one sample, sequenced in a study of response to subunit inactivated influenza vaccine. TCRdb re-called the RT-PCR reads with MiXCR, one entry per CDR3 protein. Of 540,000 or so distinct CDR3 sequences listed, roughly 13% are singletons. Specimen: PBMCs from blood, collected 45 days after vaccination. The receptors were gathered from a man aged 45-65 years who received an inactivated influenza vaccine.

This clonotype appeared a few times. The chain has TRBV7-9 and TRBJ2-4; tentatively, D is TRBD1 (5 bases). The CDR3 is 12 amino acids. Deletions cut 1 base from V and 12 bases from J, with 10 bases between. Germline V gene sequence: CDR1 SEHNR, CDR2 FQNEAQ (reference sequence). CDR3 nucleotides: TGTGCCAGCAGCTTAGGGGGCAGCGATCAGTACTTC. Its translation: CASSLGGSDQYF.

This clonotype has at least ten counts. The junction differs from germline at one of its ends, possibly a read error. The chain carries TRBV5-1 and TRBJ2-1; D uncertain. The length of the CDR3 is 13 residues. Germline V CDR1 and CDR2: SGHRS, YFSETQ. CDR3 DNA: TGTGCCAGCAGTTTAGACGGGTACAATGAGCAGTTCTTC. Protein product: CASSLDGYNEQFF.

The chain has TRBV7-9 and TRBJ2-5, with TRBD2 matching over 7 bases. The CDR3 covers 12 residues. From germline, CDR1 is SEHNR and CDR2 FQNEAQ (reference sequence). The V and J ends lost 8 bases and 5 bases, in that order; junction bases with no gene match: 5. CDR3 sequence reads: CASGREVETQYF. CDR3 nucleotides: TGTGCCAGCGGGAGGGAGGTGGAGACCCAGTACTTC.

This clonotype has a count of ten or more. The J gene is TRBJ2-2, the V gene TRBV29-1; unclear D gene. V lost 7 bases and J 2 bases, leaving 11 bases between the germline ends. Germline CDR1 reads SQVTM; CDR2 reads ANQGSEA. This CDR3 comprises 13 residues. This chain's CDR3 is CSAQGTNTGELFF. The CDR3 bases are TGCAGCGCCCAAGGCACTAACACCGGGGAGCTGTTTTTT.

This clonotype was detected a few times. This rearrangement joins TRBV6-6 to TRBJ2-3; a possible D gene is TRBD2 (6 bases). Germline CDR1 reads MNHNY; CDR2 reads SVGAGI (reference sequence). There are 11 residues in the CDR3. V lost 10 bases and J lost 3, with 8 bases in between. CDR3 sequence reads: CATGGTDTQYF. The CDR3, as DNA: TGTGCCACCGGGGGAACAGATACGCAGTATTTT.

This chain joins TRBV5-8 and TRBJ2-3, with D perhaps matching TRBD1 or TRBD2 (5 bases each). Trimming left V 3 bases short and J 4 bases short, with 15 bases between. Germline assignment: CDR1 SGHTS and CDR2 YDEGEE. This CDR3 has 15 residues. The CDR3 region has the DNA TGTGCCAGCAGCTCCGCGTGGGGGTTGGCAGATACGCAGTATTTT. The encoded protein is CASSSAWGLADTQYF.

V is TRBV29-1 and J is TRBJ2-3; 10 bases match TRBD2. Germline values: CDR1 SQVTM, CDR2 ANQGSEA. Trimming removed 5 bases from V and 1 base from J; junction bases left unmatched: 6. The CDR3 runs to 15 residues. CDR3 loop: CSVSLAGVGTDTQYF. The CDR3 DNA reads TGCAGCGTTTCCCTAGCGGGAGTGGGCACAGATACGCAGTATTTT.

This chain uses TRBV12-3 or TRBV12-4 with TRBJ2-1, with D perhaps matching TRBD2 (6 bases). This CDR3 has 12 residues. Trimming removed 6 bases from V and 15 bases from J, with 18 bases in between. As DNA, the CDR3 is TGTGCCAGCAGACGGGTCACGGGGACTTTGTTCTTC. Translated, it gives CASRRVTGTLFF.

This clonotype appeared a few times. This sequence joins TRBV20-1 and TRBJ1-1, with unresolved D. CDR1 and CDR2 (germline): DFQATT, SNEGSKA (reference sequence). Trimming took 3 bases from V and 0 from J, leaving 5 bases between them. This CDR3 has 12 residues. The CDR3 nucleotides are TGCAGTGCTAGGGCAGTGAACACTGAAGCTTTCTTT. Translating it yields CSARAVNTEAFF.

The sample holds a few counts of this clonotype. The chain has TRBV20-1 and TRBJ2-4; 9 positions agree with TRBD1. The V gene end was trimmed by 6 bases and the J gene end by 5 bases; junction bases not matched to a gene: 8. Germline CDR1 DFQATT, CDR2 SNEGSKA (reference sequence). This CDR3 is 14 amino acids long. CDR3 protein: CSAEEQGAENIQYF. CDR3 nucleotides: TGCAGTGCCGAAGAACAGGGGGCCGAAAACATTCAGTACTTC.